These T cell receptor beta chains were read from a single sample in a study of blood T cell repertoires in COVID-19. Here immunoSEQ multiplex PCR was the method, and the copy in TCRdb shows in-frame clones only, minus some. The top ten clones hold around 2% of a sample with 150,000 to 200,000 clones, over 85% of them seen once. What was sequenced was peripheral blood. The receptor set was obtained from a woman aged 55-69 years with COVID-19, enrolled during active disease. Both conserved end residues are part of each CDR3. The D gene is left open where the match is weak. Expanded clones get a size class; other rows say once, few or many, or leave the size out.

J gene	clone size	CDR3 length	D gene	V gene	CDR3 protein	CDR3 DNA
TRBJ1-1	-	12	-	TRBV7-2	CASSLRAGRAFF	TGTGCCAGCAGCTTAAGGGCAGGGAGGGCTTTCTTT
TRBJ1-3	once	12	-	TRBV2	CASSQQGNTIYF	TGTGCCAGCAGCCAACAGGGAAACACCATATATTTT
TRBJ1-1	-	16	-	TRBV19	CASTTSLGEENTEAFF	TGTGCCAGTACCACCTCTCTTGGGGAGGAGAACACTGAAGCTTTCTTT
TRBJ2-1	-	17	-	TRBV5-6	CASSLRGRSSTYNEQFF	TGTGCCAGCAGCCTCAGGGGCCGCTCATCTACCTACAATGAGCAGTTCTTC
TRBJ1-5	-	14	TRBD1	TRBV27	CASREGQGGWFQHF	TGTGCCAGCAGGGAGGGACAGGGAGGATGGTTCCAGCATTTT
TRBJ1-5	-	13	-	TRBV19	CATTGGSNQPQHF	TGTGCCACCACTGGCGGGAGCAATCAGCCCCAGCATTTT
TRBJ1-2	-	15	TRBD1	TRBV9	CASSKTGTGDYGYTF	TGTGCCAGCAGTAAAACCGGGACAGGGGACTATGGCTACACCTTC
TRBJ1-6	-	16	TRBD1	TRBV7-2	CASSLIRRTGNSPLHF	TGTGCCAGCAGCTTAATTCGTAGGACAGGGAATTCACCCCTCCACTTT
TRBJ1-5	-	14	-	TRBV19	CASSIGQDNQPQHF	TGTGCCAGTAGTATAGGTCAGGACAATCAGCCCCAGCATTTT
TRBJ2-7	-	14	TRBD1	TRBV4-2	CASSLQTGAYEQYF	TGTGCCAGCAGCCTCCAGACAGGGGCTTACGAGCAGTACTTC
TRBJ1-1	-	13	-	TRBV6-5	CASSYKGDTEAFF	TGTGCCAGCAGTTATAAAGGGGACACTGAAGCTTTCTTT
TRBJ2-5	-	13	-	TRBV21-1	CATGATYQETQYF	TGTGCTACAGGGGCGACTTACCAAGAGACCCAGTACTTC
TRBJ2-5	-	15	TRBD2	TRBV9	CASSLSGSQQETQYF	TGTGCCAGCAGCCTTAGCGGGAGCCAACAAGAGACCCAGTACTTC
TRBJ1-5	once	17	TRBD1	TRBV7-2	CASSLGLGQGEGQPQHF	TGTGCCAGCAGCTTAGGCTTGGGACAGGGGGAGGGTCAGCCCCAGCATTTT
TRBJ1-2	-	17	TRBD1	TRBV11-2	CASSLSLSGQGVYGYTF	TGTGCCAGCAGCTTATCACTATCGGGACAGGGGGTCTATGGCTACACCTTC
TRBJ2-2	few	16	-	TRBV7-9	CASSYGSSAQGGELFF	TGTGCCAGCAGCTATGGCAGCAGCGCCCAGGGCGGGGAGCTGTTTTTT
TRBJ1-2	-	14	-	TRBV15	CATSRDRGQGGYTF	TGTGCCACCAGCAGAGATCGGGGCCAGGGGGGCTACACCTTC
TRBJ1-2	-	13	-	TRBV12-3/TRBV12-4	CASSLGGVYGYTF	TGTGCCAGCAGTTTAGGCGGAGTCTATGGCTACACCTTC
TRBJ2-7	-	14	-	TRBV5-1	CASSLPRDTNEQYF	TGCGCCAGCAGCTTACCTCGGGACACCAACGAGCAGTACTTC
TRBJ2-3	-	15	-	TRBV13	CASSVFLGTHNTQYF	TGTGCCAGCTCAGTGTTTCTTGGGACACACAATACGCAGTATTTT
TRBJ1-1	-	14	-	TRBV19	CASSSVTLNTEAFF	TGTGCCAGTAGTAGTGTGACATTGAACACTGAAGCTTTCTTT
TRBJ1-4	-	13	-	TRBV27	CASRPGGREKLFF	TGTGCCAGCAGACCCGGGGGGCGGGAAAAACTGTTTTTT
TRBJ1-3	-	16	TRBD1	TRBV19	CASTIHHRGSGNTIYF	TGTGCCAGTACTATACATCACAGGGGCTCTGGAAACACCATATATTTT
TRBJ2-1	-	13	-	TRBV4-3	CASSQDRVYEQFF	TGCGCCAGCAGCCAAGACAGGGTCTATGAGCAGTTCTTC
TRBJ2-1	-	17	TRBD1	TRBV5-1	CASSLGVGGASAVEQFF	TGCGCCAGCAGCTTGGGGGTAGGGGGCGCGTCGGCCGTTGAGCAGTTCTTC
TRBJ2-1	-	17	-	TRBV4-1	CASSQGRGRTVYNEQFF	TGCGCCAGCAGCCAAGGGCGTGGCAGGACAGTCTACAATGAGCAGTTCTTC
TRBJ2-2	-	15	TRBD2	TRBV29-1	CSVLAGETNTGELFF	TGCAGCGTCCTAGCGGGGGAAACGAACACCGGGGAGCTGTTTTTT
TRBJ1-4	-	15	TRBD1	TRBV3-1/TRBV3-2	CASSQGGQSNEKLFF	TGTGCCAGCAGCCAAGGGGGACAGTCTAATGAAAAACTGTTTTTT